The 20 T cell receptor beta chains below were found in one sample sequenced in a study of Ad26.COV2.S vaccination and SARS-CoV-2 variants. Generated by immunoSEQ multiplex PCR, the TCRdb table keeps only in-frame clones and is missing some. The sample lists roughly 700,000 clones; about 89% were seen once. Stated treatment: 15 to 20 received Ad26.COV2.S at low or high dose, single or two shots; about 5 received placebo; per-sample allocation not given. After the first vaccine or placebo injection, samples were drawn on day 63. Sequenced material: peripheral blood, taken in a trial of Ad26.COV2.S vaccine versus placebo. The receptors were sampled from a person between 18 and 59 years old who received the Ad26.COV2.S COVID-19 vaccine or a placebo.

The chain employs TRBV18 and TRBJ1-6, with 9 bases aligning to TRBD1. The CDR3 sequence is 14 residues long. V dropped 3 bases and J dropped 8; count of bases not matched to a gene: 2. Germline CDR1 and CDR2: KGHSH and LQKENI. CDR3 DNA: TGTGCCAGCTCACCCGGGACAGGGTATTCACCCCTCCACTTT. The encoded protein is CASSPGTGYSPLHF.

The chain has TRBV18 and TRBJ1-1; D remains ambiguous. V was trimmed by 4 bases and J by 1 base, leaving 4 bases between them. The CDR3 extends over 12 amino acids. CDR1 is KGHSH and CDR2 is LQKENI in the germline V gene. The CDR3 DNA is TGTGCCAGCTCACAGGCGAACACTGAAGCTTTCTTT. As protein: CASSQANTEAFF.

The chain recombines TRBV30 with TRBJ1-1; D possibly corresponds to TRBD1 (6 bases). Per germline, CDR1 GTSNPN and CDR2 SVGIG (reference sequence). Trimming took off 0 bases at V and 8 bases at J, with 13 bases between the two ends. CDR3 length: 13 amino acids. DNA for the CDR3: TGTGCCTGGAGTGTTGCCCGGACAGAGGAAGCTTTCTTT. Amino acid sequence: CAWSVARTEEAFF.

This chain links TRBV11-3 with TRBJ1-1; D remains ambiguous. From germline, CDR1 is SGHNT and CDR2 YENEEA. V shed 5 bases and J shed 0 bases, with 16 bases lying between them. The CDR3 loop spans 16 amino acids. This CDR3 is CASSPGGGRMNTEAFF. The CDR3 DNA reads TGTGCCAGCAGCCCCGGTGGCGGGAGGATGAACACTGAAGCTTTCTTT.

V is TRBV5-1 and J is TRBJ1-1, with D hard to call. With 1 base removed from V and 1 base from J, the gap between germline ends came to 5 bases. From germline, CDR1 is SGHRS and CDR2 YFSETQ. The CDR3 has 13 amino acids. The CDR3 region is CASSLTENTEAFF. As DNA, the CDR3 is TGCGCCAGCAGCTTGACAGAGAACACTGAAGCTTTCTTT.

The chain couples TRBV30 to TRBJ1-5; TRBD1 is a possible D gene (5 bases). The length of the CDR3 is 12 residues. Germline loops: CDR1 GTSNPN, CDR2 SVGIG (reference sequence). V was clipped by 3 bases and J by 4 bases, with 7 bases between them. The CDR3 sequence: CAWSGTNQPQHF. In nucleotides, the CDR3 is TGTGCCTGGAGCGGGACTAATCAGCCCCAGCATTTT.

CDR3 in DNA: TGCGCCAGCAGTTCGTCGACAGTCACAGATACGCAGTATTTT. It specifies CASSSSTVTDTQYF. The rearrangement links TRBV10-1 to TRBJ2-3, with a possible D match to TRBD1 (5 bases). Germline CDR1 and CDR2: WNHNN and SYGVQD (reference sequence). This CDR3 region has 14 residues. The V and J ends lost 5 bases and 2 bases respectively, with 11 bases between them.

The gene calls are TRBV4-3 and TRBJ1-5, with a tentative D call TRBD1 (6 bases). This CDR3 has 15 residues. Trimming shortened V by 0 bases and J by 4 bases, and 10 bases separated the two germline ends. Germline-derived CDR1 and CDR2 are LGHNA and YSLEER. This chain's CDR3 is CASSQEVQGNQPQHF. DNA for the CDR3: TGCGCCAGCAGCCAAGAAGTGCAGGGGAATCAGCCCCAGCATTTT.

The chain couples TRBV10-1 to TRBJ2-3, with D possibly called TRBD1 or TRBD2 (6 bases each). This CDR3 is built from 13 residues. V was cut by 10 bases and J by 8 bases, with 19 bases left in between. Germline CDR1 is WNHNN and CDR2 is SYGVQD (reference sequence). The CDR3 here is CATVGGTGGTQYF. CDR3 bases: TGCGCCACGGTAGGGGGGACCGGGGGTACGCAGTATTTT.

Of note for this clone: It is likely a read error, because the conserved phenylalanine at the end of the CDR3 is missing. The DNA is left out, because the CDR3 cannot be placed on it with certainty; the CDR3 is given as TCRdb lists it. V and J are TRBV21-1 and TRBJ1-2. TRBV21-1 is a pseudogene segment. Termini included, the CDR3 measures 9 amino acids. This CDR3 is CASRKETNG.

The chain's CDR3 is CARRGGNQETQYF. DNA of the CDR3: TGTGCCCGCCGTGGGGGGAACCAAGAGACCCAGTACTTC. This chain connects TRBV2 to TRBJ2-5, with a tentative D call TRBD2 (6 bases). Germline loops: CDR1 SNHLY, CDR2 FYNNEI. CDR3 size: 13 residues. V lost 11 bases and J lost 0, with 13 bases in between.

This clone has a handful of counts. The rearrangement joins TRBV10-3 to TRBJ1-5; D is unclear. Germline CDR1 is ENHRY and CDR2 is SYGVKD. The CDR3 consists of 15 residues. V was pared by 3 bases and J by 5 bases, with 14 bases between. The CDR3 loop reads CAISDDQKADQPQHF. The CDR3, as DNA: TGTGCCATCAGTGATGACCAGAAAGCCGATCAGCCCCAGCATTTT.

This chain connects TRBV6-6 to TRBJ2-7; D could derive from TRBD1 or TRBD2 (5 bases each). V gave up 5 bases and J gave up 2 bases, with 10 bases separating them. The CDR3 has 13 residues. Germline V gene lookup returns CDR1 MNHNY and CDR2 SVGAGI (reference sequence). CDR3 nucleotide sequence: TGTGCCAGCAGTGAGGGGTGGACCTACGAGCAGTACTTC. It codes for CASSEGWTYEQYF.

This chain uses TRBV2 with TRBJ2-7; 15 bases are a match to TRBD2. V shed 6 bases, J shed 3 bases, and the junction held 9 bases outside the gene matches. The CDR3 totals 17 residues. The V gene's germline CDR1 is SNHLY and CDR2 FYNNEI. The CDR3 DNA reads TGTGCCAGCAGGGCGGGACTAGCGGGAGGATCGGTCTACGAGCAGTACTTC. This translates into CASRAGLAGGSVYEQYF.

V usage is TRBV24-1 and J usage is TRBJ1-6; 7 bases are a match to TRBD1. The germline gives CDR1 KGHDR, CDR2 SFDVKD. The CDR3 is 13 amino acids. The trim removed 9 bases at V and 8 bases at J, leaving 6 bases unmatched. The chain's CDR3 is CATSRGLDSPLHF. The CDR3 DNA is TGTGCCACCTCGAGGGGGCTCGATTCACCCCTCCACTTT.

In this sample, this clone turned up a few times. The rearrangement uses TRBV6-1 and TRBJ2-1; 13 bases align to TRBD2. Trimming took 1 base from V and 6 from J; bases not matched to a gene: 0. The CDR3 totals 15 residues. Germline V gene sequence: CDR1 MNHNS, CDR2 SASEGT. CDR3 coding DNA: TGTGCCAGCAGTGAAGGGACTAGCGGGAGCAATGAGCAGTTCTTC. Translation: CASSEGTSGSNEQFF.

The chain carries TRBV5-5 and TRBJ1-5; maybe TRBD1 (6 bases). CDR1 and CDR2 from the germline V gene are SGHKS and YYEKEE (reference sequence). The V end lost 0 bases, the J end lost 2 bases, and 15 bases lay between the germline ends. CDR3 length: 17 residues. CDR3 coding DNA: TGTGCCAGCAGCTTGGCCGGGGGGGGCTCAGGCAATCAGCCCCAGCATTTT. As protein: CASSLAGGGSGNQPQHF.

A few counts support this clone. In the same sample, other DNA sequences code for this CDR3. The rearrangement uses TRBV7-9 and TRBJ2-7; unclear D gene. Between the trimmed V and J ends, which lost 5 bases and 1 base, there was a span of 3 bases. The length of the CDR3 is 11 residues. Germline CDR1 and CDR2: SEHNR and FQNEAQ (reference sequence). The CDR3 DNA sequence: TGTGCCAGCAGCCTTTCCTACGAGCAGTACTTC. This encodes CASSLSYEQYF.

V is TRBV3-1 (or the pseudogene TRBV3-2) and J is TRBJ2-7, with 10 bases identical to TRBD2. The CDR3 spans 14 residues. Germline V gene lookup returns CDR1 LGHDT and CDR2 YNNKEL (reference sequence). V lost 3 bases and J lost 5; bases outside the gene matches: 4. The CDR3 loop is CASSQEGTSDEQYF. CDR3 DNA sequence: TGTGCCAGCAGCCAGGAGGGGACTAGCGACGAGCAGTACTTC.

V is TRBV18 and J is TRBJ2-7; TRBD1 matches at 7 bases. This CDR3 spans 14 amino acids. Germline-derived CDR1 and CDR2 are KGHSH and LQKENI. The V and J ends lost 3 bases and 3 bases, in that order; junction bases with no gene match: 5. CDR3 sequence reads: CASSPPGQSYEQYF. In DNA, the CDR3 is TGTGCCAGCTCACCCCCGGGACAGAGCTACGAGCAGTACTTC.